This T cell receptor (beta chain) emerged from a study of T cell repertoires in cytomegalovirus infection. Overall study context: Public signatures in TCR beta pointed to CMV infection and matching HLA type.

One entry per CDR3 protein, called by TCRdb with MiXCR from the reads. This table holds about 260,000 distinct CDR3 sequences, roughly an eighth found once. The CDR3 loop spans 15 amino acids. Germline V gene lookup returns CDR1 DFQATT and CDR2 SNEGSKA (reference sequence). Trimming left V 1 base short and J 0 bases short, with 13 bases between. This clonotype was seen ten or more times. The sequenced sample consisted of PBMCs. This TCR came from a human donor in good health (CMV status not recorded). Some clones in this sample may be carry-over from other donors' samples. This rearrangement joins TRBV20-1 to TRBJ2-7; perhaps TRBD1 as D (6 bases). The CDR3 nucleotides are TGCAGTGCTAGAGCTGGACAGCTGAACTCCTACGAGCAGTACTTC. It translates to CSARAGQLNSYEQYF.